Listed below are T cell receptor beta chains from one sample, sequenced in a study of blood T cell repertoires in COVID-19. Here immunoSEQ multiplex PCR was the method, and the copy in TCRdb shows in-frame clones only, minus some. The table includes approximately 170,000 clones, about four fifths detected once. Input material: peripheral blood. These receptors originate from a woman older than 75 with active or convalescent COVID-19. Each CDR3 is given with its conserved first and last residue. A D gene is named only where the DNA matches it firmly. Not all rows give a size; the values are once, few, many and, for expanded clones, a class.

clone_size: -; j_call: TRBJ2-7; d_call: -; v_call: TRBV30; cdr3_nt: TGTGCCTGGAGCCCTATAGGGACAATATCCTACGAGCAGTACTTC; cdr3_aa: CAWSPIGTISYEQYF
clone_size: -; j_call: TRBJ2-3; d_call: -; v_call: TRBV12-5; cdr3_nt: TGTGCTAGTGGTTTGGGCTCAGGTGCTAGCACAGATACGCAGTATTTT; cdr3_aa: CASGLGSGASTDTQYF
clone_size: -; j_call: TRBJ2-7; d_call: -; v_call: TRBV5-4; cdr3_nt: TGTGCCAGCAGCCGGGGTGGGCTAGCCGGTCAATTCTACGAGCAGTACTTC; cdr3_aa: CASSRGGLAGQFYEQYF
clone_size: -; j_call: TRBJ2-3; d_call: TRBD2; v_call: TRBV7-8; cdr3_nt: TGTGCCAGCAGCTTAGCTCTAGCGGGAGGTTCCACAGATACGCAGTATTTT; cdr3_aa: CASSLALAGGSTDTQYF
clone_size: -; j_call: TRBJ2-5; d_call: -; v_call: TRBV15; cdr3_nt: TGTGCCACCAGCAGATCTAGCGTGGAGACCCAGTACTTC; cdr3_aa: CATSRSSVETQYF
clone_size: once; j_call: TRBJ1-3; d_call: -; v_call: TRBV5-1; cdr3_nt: TGCGCCAGCAGCTTGGTCGGGGGGCTAGGAAACACCATATATTTT; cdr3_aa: CASSLVGGLGNTIYF
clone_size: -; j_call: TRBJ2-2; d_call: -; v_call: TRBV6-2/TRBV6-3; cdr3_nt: TGTGCCAGCAGTCAGACACCGAACACCGGGGAGCTGTTTTTT; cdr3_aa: CASSQTPNTGELFF
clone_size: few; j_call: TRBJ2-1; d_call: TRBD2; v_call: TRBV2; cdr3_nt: TGTGCCAGCAGTTTAGGACTAGCCTTCTTTCAGCAGTTCTTC; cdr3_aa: CASSLGLAFFQQFF
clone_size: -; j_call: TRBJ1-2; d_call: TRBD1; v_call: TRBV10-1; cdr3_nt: TGCGCCAGGAGAAACAGGAACAGGGACAGGAGGAGCTATGGCTACACCTTC; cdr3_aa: CARRNRNRDRRSYGYTF
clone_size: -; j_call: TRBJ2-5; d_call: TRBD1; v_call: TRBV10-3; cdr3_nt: TGTGCCATCAGTGAGTACGGGACGAGGGGGCTCCAAGAGACCCAGTACTTC; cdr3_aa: CAISEYGTRGLQETQYF
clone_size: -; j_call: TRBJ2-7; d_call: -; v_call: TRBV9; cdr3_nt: TGTGCCAGCAGCGTAGAAGGGAGCGGACCCTACGAGCAGTACTTC; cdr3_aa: CASSVEGSGPYEQYF
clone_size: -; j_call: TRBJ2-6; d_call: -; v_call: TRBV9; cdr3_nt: TGTGCCAGCAGCTTCATGGAGGGGGCCAACGTCCTGACTTTC; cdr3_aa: CASSFMEGANVLTF
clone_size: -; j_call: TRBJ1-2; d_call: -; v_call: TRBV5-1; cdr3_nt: TGCGCCAGCAGCTTGAACCCTATAAGTATTTTTAGAGGTGAGGTTTATGGCTACACCTTC; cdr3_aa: CASSLNPISIFRGEVYGYTF
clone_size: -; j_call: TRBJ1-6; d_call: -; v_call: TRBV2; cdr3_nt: TGTGCCAGCAGTGGACAGAGCTCCTATAATTCACCCCTCCACTTT; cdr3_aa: CASSGQSSYNSPLHF
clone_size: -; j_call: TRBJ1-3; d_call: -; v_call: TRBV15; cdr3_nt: TGTGCCACCAGCAGAGGTGGGAGTGAGGGAAACACCATATATTTT; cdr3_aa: CATSRGGSEGNTIYF
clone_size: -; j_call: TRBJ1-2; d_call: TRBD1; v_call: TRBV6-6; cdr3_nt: TGTGCCAGCAGTCCTGGGACAGCTAACTATGGCTACACCTTC; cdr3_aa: CASSPGTANYGYTF
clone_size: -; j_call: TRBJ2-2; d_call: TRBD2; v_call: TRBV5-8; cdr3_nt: TGTGCCAGCAGCACCCTCCCGGGACTAGCGGGAGTTGGCGGGGAGCTGTTTTTT; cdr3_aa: CASSTLPGLAGVGGELFF
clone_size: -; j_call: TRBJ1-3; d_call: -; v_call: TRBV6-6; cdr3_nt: TGTGCCAGCAGCCGGGATAGGATACCTGGAAACACCATATATTTT; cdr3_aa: CASSRDRIPGNTIYF